This T cell receptor (beta chain) was found in a study of OX40 agonist ivuxolimab in advanced cancers. Study background: The patients got ivuxolimab, which is an agonistic anti-OX40 (CD134) antibody.

As concerns this clone: What it binds is unknown. The junction departs from the called germline gene at one end, perhaps through a read error.

Overall study findings and caveats: Among the lowest peripheral clonal expansion occurred in 0.1-3.0 mg/kg partial responders. At 0.1 to 3.0 mg/kg and by week 6, clonal expansion occurred in CD4+ and CD8+ blood T cells.

Here immunoSEQ multiplex PCR was the method, and the copy in TCRdb shows in-frame clones only, minus some. The sample includes about 58,000 clones, 86% of them seen just once. This receptor was identified in an adult with an advanced solid tumor such as melanoma, head and neck, liver or kidney cancer. Sample: CD4+ or CD8+ T cells sorted from blood, taken in a trial of the OX40 agonist ivuxolimab.

CDR3 sequence reads: CASNLGGLNEQYF. CDR3 in DNA: TGTGCCAGCAACTTGGGGGGCCTGAACGAGCAGTACTTC. The chain links TRBV5-4 to TRBJ2-7, with D perhaps matching TRBD1 or TRBD2 (6 bases each). This CDR3 has 13 amino acids. Germline-derived CDR1 and CDR2 are SGHNT and YYREEE (reference sequence).